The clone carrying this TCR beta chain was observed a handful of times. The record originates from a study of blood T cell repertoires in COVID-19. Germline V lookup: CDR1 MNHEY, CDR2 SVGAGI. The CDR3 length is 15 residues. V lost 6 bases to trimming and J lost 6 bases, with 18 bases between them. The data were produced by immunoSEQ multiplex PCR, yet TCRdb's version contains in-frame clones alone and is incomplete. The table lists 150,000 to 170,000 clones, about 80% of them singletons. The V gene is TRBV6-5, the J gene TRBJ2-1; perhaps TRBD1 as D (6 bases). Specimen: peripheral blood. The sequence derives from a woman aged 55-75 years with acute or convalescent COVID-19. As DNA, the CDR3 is TGTGCCAGCAGCAAGCAGGGGATGATCCCCAATGAGCAGTTCTTC. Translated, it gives CASSKQGMIPNEQFF.